Listed below are T cell receptor beta chains from one sample, sequenced in a study of OX40 agonist ivuxolimab in advanced cancers. Produced via immunoSEQ multiplex PCR; TCRdb's table is partial and in-frame only. The table lists about 17,000 clones, roughly 78% of them singletons. The sequenced sample was CD4+ or CD8+ T cells sorted from blood, obtained in a trial of the OX40 agonist ivuxolimab. Receptor source: an adult with an advanced solid tumor such as melanoma, head and neck, liver or kidney cancer. The CDR3 runs from the conserved cysteine through the conserved F or W. D genes are given only for firm matches. Clone size, where shown, is once, few, many, or a class for clones that have expanded.

>TRBJ1-1|NA|TRBV11-2|NA
TGTGCCAGCAGCTTCGACCGAAAGGGAACTGAAGCTTTCTTT
CASSFDRKGTEAFF
>TRBJ2-1|NA|TRBV5-1|NA
TGCGCCAGCAGCGAAACCGGGCCGGGGTTCACTGAGCAGTTCTTC
CASSETGPGFTEQFF
>TRBJ2-1|NA|TRBV10-3|TRBD2
TGTGCCATCGGACTAGCGGGAGTTATGAAGGACAATGAGCAGTTCTTC
CAIGLAGVMKDNEQFF
>TRBJ2-1|NA|TRBV6-1|TRBD2
TGTGCCAGCAGCCCAGCGGGAGGAGGAAATGAGCAGTTCTTC
CASSPAGGGNEQFF
>TRBJ1-5|NA|TRBV10-3|NA
TGTGCCGTCGGACACGGAAGCAATCAGCCCCAGCATTTT
CAVGHGSNQPQHF
>TRBJ2-3|once|TRBV7-8|TRBD1
TGTGCCAGCAGCTTAATGGTCTGGGGACAGGGCACAGATACGCAGTATTTT
CASSLMVWGQGTDTQYF
>TRBJ2-7|NA|TRBV7-3|NA
TGTGCCAGCACCACAAGTGGTAGGGCCGAGCAGTACTTC
CASTTSGRAEQYF
>TRBJ2-5|NA|TRBV28|TRBD2
TGTGCCAGCAGGGGGGTACTAGCGGGAGAGACCCAGTACTTC
CASRGVLAGETQYF
>TRBJ2-7|few|TRBV9|TRBD1
TGTGCCAGCAGCGTCGACAGGGGATTCTACGAGCAGTACTTC
CASSVDRGFYEQYF
>TRBJ2-1|NA|TRBV9|TRBD2
TGTGCCAGCAGCGTCGGGACTAGACCTTACAATGAGCAGTTCTTC
CASSVGTRPYNEQFF
>TRBJ2-1|NA|TRBV7-2|TRBD2
TGTGCCAGCAGCTTATACCTGACTAGCGGGATAATTGGTGAGCAGTTCTTC
CASSLYLTSGIIGEQFF
>TRBJ1-1|NA|TRBV28|NA
TGTGCCAGCAGTCGAGTGGGCCAGGGTACTGAAGCTTTCTTT
CASSRVGQGTEAFF
>TRBJ2-3|NA|TRBV19|NA
TGTGCCAGTAGTATGTTAGCGAGCACAGATACGCAGTATTTT
CASSMLASTDTQYF
>TRBJ1-2|NA|TRBV11-2|NA
TGTGCCAGCAGGGACCCCAAGGGACCCGACCATAACTATGGCTACACCTTC
CASRDPKGPDHNYGYTF
>TRBJ2-5|NA|TRBV29-1|TRBD2
TGCAGCGTTGGCCGGGAGGCTGGAGAGACCCAGTACTTC
CSVGREAGETQYF
>TRBJ2-3|NA|TRBV9|TRBD2
TGTGCCAGCAGCGGGCGCGGGGGGAGTTCGCTTCGGGGACATACGCAGTATTTT
CASSGRGGSSLRGHTQYF
>TRBJ1-5|NA|TRBV21-1|NA
TGTGCCAGCAGCAAGGGCCGGGCAGTCTTCAATCAGCCCCAGCATTTT
CASSKGRAVFNQPQHF
>TRBJ1-2|NA|TRBV4-2|NA
TGTGCCAGCAGCGCCGGGAGATTGTACTATGGCTACACCTTC
CASSAGRLYYGYTF